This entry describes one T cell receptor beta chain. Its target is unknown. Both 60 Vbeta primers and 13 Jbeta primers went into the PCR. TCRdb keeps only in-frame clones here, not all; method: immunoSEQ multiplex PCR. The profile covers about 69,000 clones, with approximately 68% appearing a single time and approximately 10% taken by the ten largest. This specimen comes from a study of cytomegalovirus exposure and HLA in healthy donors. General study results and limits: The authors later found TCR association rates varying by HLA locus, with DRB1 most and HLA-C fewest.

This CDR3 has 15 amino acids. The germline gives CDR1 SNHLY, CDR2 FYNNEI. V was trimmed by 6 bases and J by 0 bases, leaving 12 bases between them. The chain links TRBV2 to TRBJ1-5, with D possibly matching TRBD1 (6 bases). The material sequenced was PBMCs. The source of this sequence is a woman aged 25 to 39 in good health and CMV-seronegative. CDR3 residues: CASRFRDISNQPQHF. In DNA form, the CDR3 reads TGTGCCAGCAGGTTCCGGGACATTAGCAATCAGCCCCAGCATTTT.